Listed here are 25 T cell receptor beta chains from one sample, sequenced in a study of Ad26.COV2.S vaccination and SARS-CoV-2 variants. Assay: immunoSEQ multiplex PCR; the TCRdb copy retains only in-frame clones and omits some. This table has about 480,000 clones, around 90% appearing once. Treatment reported: about 20 received Ad26.COV2.S at low or high dose, single or two shots; about five received placebo; per-sample allocation not given. Following the first vaccine or placebo injection, samples were taken on day 63. The source was peripheral blood, collected in a trial of Ad26.COV2.S vaccine versus placebo. Receptors were obtained from a person aged 18 to 59 who received the Ad26.COV2.S COVID-19 vaccine or a placebo.

This clone was seen a handful of times. The chain uses TRBV6-5 and TRBJ1-6; D gene unclear. The ends were cut back, 8 bases at V and 8 bases at J, with 13 bases in the middle. Germline V gene data show CDR1 as MNHEY and CDR2 as SVGAGI. The CDR3 is 13 amino acids. In DNA form, the CDR3 reads TGTGCCAGCCACTCTAGGGCTGATTCACCCCTCCACTTT. Protein: CASHSRADSPLHF.

The rearrangement uses TRBV28 and TRBJ1-2; unclear D gene. V was clipped by 8 bases and J by 3 bases, with 13 bases between them. The germline gives CDR1 MDHEN, CDR2 SYDVKM. This CDR3 is 13 amino acids long. CDR3 protein: CASAWRTYYGYTF. The DNA for the CDR3 is TGTGCCAGCGCGTGGCGGACTTACTATGGCTACACCTTC.

For this clone: Its ends do not fully match the called genes, so a read error is possible. This sequence joins TRBV7-7 and TRBJ2-2; D ambiguous. Germline V CDR1 and CDR2: SSHAT, FNYEAQ (reference sequence). This CDR3 is 13 amino acids long. CDR3 in amino acids: CASSLVAVGELFF. The DNA of the CDR3 is TGTGCTAGCAGCTTAGTCGCTGTGGGGGAGCTGTTTTTT.

This clone was detected only once. In nucleotides, the CDR3 is TGTGCCAGCAGTGAACGACCTCTAGGAAAGAGGGGTGAAGCTTTCTTT. This encodes CASSERPLGKRGEAFF. V usage is TRBV25-1 and J usage is TRBJ1-1; tentatively, D is TRBD1 (5 bases). CDR3 length: 16 residues. The V end lost 2 bases, the J end lost 7 bases, and 20 bases lay between the germline ends. Germline V gives CDR1 MGHDK, CDR2 SYGVNS.

This sequence joins TRBV18 and TRBJ2-5; D gene unclear. V lost 2 bases to trimming and J lost 1 base, with 5 bases between them. Germline CDR1 and CDR2: KGHSH and LQKENI. CDR3 length: 13 residues. CDR3: CASSPKVQETQYF. CDR3 DNA: TGTGCCAGCTCACCAAAGGTCCAAGAGACCCAGTACTTC.

The chain links TRBV5-1 to TRBJ2-7, with 7 positions matching TRBD1. There are 15 residues in the CDR3. V lost 7 bases to trimming and J lost 10 bases; unmatched junction nucleotides: 20. From germline, CDR1 is SGHRS and CDR2 YFSETQ. The CDR3 protein is CASRPGTVATNNQYF. CDR3 sequence (DNA): TGCGCCAGCCGCCCGGGGACAGTCGCCACAAATAACCAGTACTTC.

The chain is built from TRBV28 and TRBJ1-5; D is unclear. Trimming left V 10 bases short and J 0 bases short, with 7 bases between. Germline lookup yields CDR1 MDHEN and CDR2 SYDVKM. The CDR3 consists of 12 residues. CDR3 amino acids: CATSFSNQPQHF. The DNA of the CDR3 is TGTGCCACCTCATTTAGCAATCAGCCCCAGCATTTT.

J is TRBJ1-5 and V is TRBV5-6; D gene unclear. Per germline, CDR1 SGHDT and CDR2 YYEEEE. The CDR3 loop spans 14 amino acids. Trimming took 2 bases from V and 1 from J, leaving 7 bases between them. DNA of the CDR3: TGTGCCAGCAGCTTAGGGCGGAGCAATCAGCCCCAGCATTTT. It codes for CASSLGRSNQPQHF.

The chain is built from TRBV27 and TRBJ2-3, with D possibly being TRBD2 (6 bases). This CDR3 has 13 residues. Trimming shortened V by 4 bases and J by 3 bases, and 8 bases separated the two germline ends. Per the germline V gene, CDR1 is MNHEY and CDR2 is SMNVEV (reference sequence). The DNA of the CDR3 is TGTGCCAGCAGTTGGGGGGAAACAGATACGCAGTATTTT. It specifies CASSWGETDTQYF.

This clone was seen just once. The chain has TRBV27 and TRBJ1-4; possible D gene TRBD1, 6 bases. V lost 3 bases and J lost 8, with 16 bases in between. The CDR3 extends over 15 amino acids. Per the germline V gene, CDR1 is MNHEY and CDR2 is SMNVEV (reference sequence). Here the CDR3 reads CASSFRWDTGEKLFF. In DNA, the CDR3 is TGTGCCAGCAGTTTCAGGTGGGACACCGGAGAAAAACTGTTTTTT.

This clone was seen more than once but under ten times. This chain joins TRBV9 and TRBJ1-3, with D possibly being TRBD1 (5 bases). Germline CDR1 and CDR2: SGDLS and YYNGEE. Trimming shortened V by 0 bases and J by 0 bases, and 10 bases separated the two germline ends. The CDR3 runs 16 residues. The CDR3 region has the DNA TGTGCCAGCAGCGTAGGGGGGGAGGACTCTGGAAACACCATATATTTT. It yields the protein CASSVGGEDSGNTIYF. Together with reference TRBV9 and TRBJ1-3, the CDR3 gives the full variable domain: DSGVTQTPKHLITATGQRVTLRCSPRSGDLSVYWYQQSLDQGLQFLIQYYNGEERAKGNILERFSAQQFPDLHSELNLSSLELGDSALYFCASSVGGEDSGNTIYFGEGSWLTVV.

The chain is built from TRBV4-2 and TRBJ1-3; maybe TRBD1 (5 bases). The CDR3 covers 18 residues. Between the trimmed V and J ends, which lost 0 bases and 2 bases, there was a span of 17 bases. Germline V lookup: CDR1 LGHNA, CDR2 YNFKEQ. CDR3 in DNA: TGTGCCAGCAGCCAAGATCCGGGACGGGTAAGGGCTGGAAACACCATATATTTT. It translates to CASSQDPGRVRAGNTIYF.

The chain is built from TRBV20-1 and TRBJ2-1; 7 positions agree with TRBD1. This CDR3 comprises 11 residues. Germline V lookup: CDR1 DFQATT, CDR2 SNEGSKA (reference sequence). The V segment lost 5 bases and the J segment 7 bases; nucleotides outside the gene matches: 2. CDR3 residues: CSADRVNEQFF. The CDR3 region has the DNA TGCAGTGCTGACAGGGTTAATGAGCAGTTCTTC.

This clone was observed a few times. The V gene is TRBV3-1 (or the pseudogene TRBV3-2), the J gene TRBJ2-7; 16 bases map to TRBD2. Germline V gene data show CDR1 as LGHDT and CDR2 as YNNKEL (reference sequence). Trimming cost V 4 bases and J 3 bases; bases outside gene matches: 6. This CDR3 contains 17 residues. This chain's CDR3 is CASSPPGLAGGGYEQYF. The CDR3 DNA is TGTGCCAGCAGCCCACCGGGACTAGCGGGAGGGGGCTACGAGCAGTACTTC.

This clone was observed once. The chain carries TRBV5-1 and TRBJ2-2, with D possibly matching TRBD2 (6 bases). Germline V gene sequence: CDR1 SGHRS, CDR2 YFSETQ. This CDR3 has 16 residues. Trimming left V 0 bases short and J 2 bases short, with 11 bases between. DNA for the CDR3: TGCGCCAGCAGCTTGGGTGGAGGGAAAAACACCGGGGAGCTGTTTTTT. Encoded protein: CASSLGGGKNTGELFF.

This clone has more than one count but fewer than ten. The chain couples TRBV3-1 (or the pseudogene TRBV3-2) to TRBJ2-1; 11 bases are a match to TRBD2. Losses at the gene ends were 5 bases for V and 6 bases for J; bases not matched to a gene: 6. This CDR3 has 15 amino acids. Germline lookup yields CDR1 LGHDT and CDR2 YNNKEL (reference sequence). The CDR3 DNA sequence: TGTGCCAGCAGCTTAGCGGGAGGGCCGTCCAATGAGCAGTTCTTC. This gives the protein CASSLAGGPSNEQFF.

The gene calls are TRBV6-1 and TRBJ1-1, with D possibly TRBD1 on 6 matching bases. Germline V gives CDR1 MNHNS, CDR2 SASEGT. Deletions cut 1 base from V and 12 bases from J, with 18 bases between. This CDR3 region has 14 residues. CDR3 sequence reads: CASSEVRSGGATFF. CDR3 DNA: TGTGCCAGCAGTGAAGTGAGGTCTGGGGGCGCGACTTTCTTT.

This clone was seen just once. The chain couples TRBV10-1 to TRBJ1-4; D call uncertain. CDR1 WNHNN and CDR2 SYGVQD come from the germline V gene (reference sequence). The CDR3 runs 13 residues. Trimming left V 3 bases short and J 8 bases short, with 10 bases between. The CDR3 region has the DNA TGCGCCAGCAGTGAAGGTCGGGAGGAAAAACTGTTTTTT. It translates to CASSEGREEKLFF.

The J gene is TRBJ1-1, the V gene TRBV5-5, with D hard to call. Germline CDR1 is SGHKS and CDR2 is YYEKEE (reference sequence). CDR3 length equals 14 residues. V shed 4 bases and J shed 8 bases, with 18 bases lying between them. Here the CDR3 DNA reads TGTGCCAGCAGCCTGGTTCCGGATATAGTCGAAGCTTTCTTT. This codes for CASSLVPDIVEAFF.

This sequence joins TRBV6-5 and TRBJ2-2, with unresolved D. V dropped 6 bases and J dropped 4 bases, with 3 bases sitting between them. CDR3 length: 11 residues. CDR1 is MNHEY and CDR2 is SVGAGI in the germline V gene. DNA of the CDR3: TGTGCCAGCAGGTCCACCGGGGAGCTGTTTTTT. Amino acid sequence: CASRSTGELFF.

J is TRBJ2-1 and V is TRBV27; D call uncertain. Germline V gene sequence: CDR1 MNHEY, CDR2 SMNVEV (reference sequence). The CDR3 is 13 amino acids. V was pared by 2 bases and J by 5 bases, with 7 bases between. The CDR3 loop reads CASSLAANNEQFF. CDR3 sequence (DNA): TGTGCCAGCAGTTTAGCAGCGAACAATGAGCAGTTCTTC.

This sequence joins TRBV5-4 and TRBJ1-2, with no clear D. The CDR3 is 11 residues long. Germline values: CDR1 SGHNT, CDR2 YYREEE (reference sequence). The chain's CDR3 is CAHWDDDGYTF. The CDR3 DNA is TGTGCTCACTGGGATGACGATGGCTACACCTTC.

CDR3 region: CAGGDFGETQYF. CDR3 sequence (DNA): TGTGCCGGAGGGGATTTCGGTGAGACCCAGTACTTC. This sequence joins TRBV2 and TRBJ2-5; a weak D match, TRBD2 (6 bases). Trimming cost V 11 bases and J 5 bases, with 15 bases left between them. The CDR3 totals 12 residues. Germline V gene sequence: CDR1 SNHLY, CDR2 FYNNEI.

The chain joins TRBV3-1 (or the pseudogene TRBV3-2) to TRBJ2-1, with D possibly being TRBD1 or TRBD2 (5 bases each). With 6 bases removed from V and 9 bases from J, the gap between germline ends came to 18 bases. Germline V CDR1 and CDR2: LGHDT, YNNKEL (reference sequence). This CDR3 has 14 amino acids. The DNA of the CDR3 is TGTGCCAGCAGTCCGGGACCCCGCCACGGTGAGCAGTTCTTC. Translating it yields CASSPGPRHGEQFF.

There are a few counts of this clone. The chain recombines TRBV30 with TRBJ2-7; no firm D call. The V end was cut by 2 bases, the J end by 5 bases, with 13 bases between. CDR1 is GTSNPN, CDR2 SVGIG, per germline (reference sequence). This CDR3 contains 13 residues. The CDR3 nucleotides are TGTGCCTGGAGTCTCCCGGGTTCAGACGAGCAGTACTTC. This codes for CAWSLPGSDEQYF.